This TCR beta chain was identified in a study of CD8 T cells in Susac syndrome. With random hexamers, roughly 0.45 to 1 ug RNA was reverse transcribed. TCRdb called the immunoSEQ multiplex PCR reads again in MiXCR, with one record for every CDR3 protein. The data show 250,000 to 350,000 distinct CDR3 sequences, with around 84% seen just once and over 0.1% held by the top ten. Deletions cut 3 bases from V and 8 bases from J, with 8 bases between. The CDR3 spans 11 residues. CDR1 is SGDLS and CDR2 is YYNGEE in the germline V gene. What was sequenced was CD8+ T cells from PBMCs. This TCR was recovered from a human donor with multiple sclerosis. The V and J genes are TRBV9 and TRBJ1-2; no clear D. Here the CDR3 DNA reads TGTGCCAGCAGCGCCCCCGAGGGCTACACCTTC. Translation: CASSAPEGYTF.